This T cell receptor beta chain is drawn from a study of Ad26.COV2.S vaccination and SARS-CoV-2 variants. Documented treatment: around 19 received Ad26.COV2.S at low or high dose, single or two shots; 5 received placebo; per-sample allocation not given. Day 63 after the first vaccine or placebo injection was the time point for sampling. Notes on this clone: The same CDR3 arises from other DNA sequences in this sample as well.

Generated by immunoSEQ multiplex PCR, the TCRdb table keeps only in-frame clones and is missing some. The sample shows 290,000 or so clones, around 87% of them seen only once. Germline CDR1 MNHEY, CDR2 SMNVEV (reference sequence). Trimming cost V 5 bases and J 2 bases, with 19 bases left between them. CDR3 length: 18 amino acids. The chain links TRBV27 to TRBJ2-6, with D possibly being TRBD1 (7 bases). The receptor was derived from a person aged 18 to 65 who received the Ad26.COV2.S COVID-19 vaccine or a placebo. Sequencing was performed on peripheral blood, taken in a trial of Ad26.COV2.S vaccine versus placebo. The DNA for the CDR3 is TGTGCCAGCAGTCCGGCGGGACAGACGATAACTGGGGCCAACGTCCTGACTTTC. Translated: CASSPAGQTITGANVLTF.